One and the same sample provided the 19 T cell receptor beta chains below, sequenced in a study of PD-L1 blockade in urothelial cancer. Time point in this sample: peripheral blood 6 weeks after treatment start. TCRdb keeps only in-frame clones here, not all; method: immunoSEQ multiplex PCR. The sample has more than 90,000 clones; less than 95% are singletons. Sample: PBMCs, taken around atezolizumab (anti-PD-L1) treatment. These receptors all stem from a man in his sixties with urothelial cancer.

The V call is TRBV7-8, the J call TRBJ1-5; maybe TRBD1 (6 bases). The CDR3 is 17 amino acids. With 1 base removed from V and 0 bases from J, the gap between germline ends came to 13 bases. The germline V gene has CDR1 SGHVS and CDR2 FQNEAQ. The CDR3 is CASSLDAGDYSNQPQHF. CDR3 DNA sequence: TGTGCCAGCAGCTTAGATGCAGGGGACTATAGCAATCAGCCCCAGCATTTT.

This chain uses TRBV7-3 with TRBJ2-1, with D possibly matching TRBD2 (6 bases). V dropped 3 bases and J dropped 5 bases, with 17 bases sitting between them. CDR1 and CDR2 from the germline V gene are SGHTA and FQGTGA. The CDR3 runs to 16 residues. Here the CDR3 DNA reads TGTGCCAGCAGCTTCGCCGGGGGAAGGGGCAACAATGAGCAGTTCTTC. Its protein is CASSFAGGRGNNEQFF.

Of note for this clone: The sample contains more than one DNA sequence encoding this CDR3. The chain combines TRBV30 with TRBJ2-2; a possible D gene is TRBD1 (6 bases). This CDR3 is 14 amino acids long. The germline CDR1 and CDR2 sequences are GTSNPN and SVGIG (reference sequence). Trimming took off 0 bases at V and 4 bases at J, with 9 bases between the two ends. CDR3 bases: TGTGCCTGGAGTGTACTAGGGGGCACCGGGGAGCTGTTTTTT. Protein product: CAWSVLGGTGELFF.

The chain carries TRBV7-8 and TRBJ2-1; 11 bases match TRBD2. Looked up from germline, CDR1 is SGHVS and CDR2 is FQNEAQ. This CDR3 region has 18 residues. The trim removed 5 bases at V and 12 bases at J, leaving 21 bases unmatched. The CDR3 region has the DNA TGTGCCAGCAGCACCAGGGCTACCGAGACTAGCGGGACCCGCAGGCAGTTCTTC. Residues: CASSTRATETSGTRRQFF. Looking up the rest from reference TRBV7-8 and TRBJ2-1 gives the full variable domain: GAGVSQSPRYKVAKRGQDVALRCDPISGHVSLFWYQQALGQGPEFLTYFQNEAQLDKSGLPSDRFFAERPEGSVSTLKIQRTQQEDSAVYLCASSTRATETSGTRRQFFGPGTRLTVL.

As DNA, the CDR3 is TGCGCCAGCAGCCCCTCGACAGGGCCCACCGGGAACGAGCAGTACTTC. Its translation: CASSPSTGPTGNEQYF. This sequence joins TRBV4-1 and TRBJ2-7, with 7 bases fitting TRBD1. This CDR3 contains 16 residues. V was clipped by 4 bases and J by 5 bases; unmatched bases: 14. The germline gives CDR1 MGHRA, CDR2 YSYEKL.

This clone was recorded once. The chain couples TRBV6-1 to TRBJ2-3, with TRBD2 as a possible D gene (7 bases). CDR3 size: 14 residues. V shed 8 bases and J shed 6 bases, with 18 bases lying between them. Germline CDR1 MNHNS, CDR2 SASEGT. The CDR3 sequence is CASVGGGLKDTQYF. CDR3 DNA: TGTGCCAGCGTTGGGGGGGGCTTGAAGGATACGCAGTATTTT.

V is TRBV6-5 and J is TRBJ1-1; D is perhaps TRBD1 (6 bases). Germline lookup yields CDR1 MNHEY and CDR2 SVGAGI. Deletions cut 6 bases from V and 4 bases from J, with 18 bases between. The CDR3 is 15 amino acids. The CDR3 is CASSTGQLRATEAFF. DNA for the CDR3: TGTGCCAGCAGCACCGGACAGTTGAGGGCCACTGAAGCTTTCTTT.

V usage is TRBV7-8 and J usage is TRBJ2-7; 11 nucleotides align to TRBD2. Germline V CDR1 and CDR2: SGHVS, FQNEAQ. This CDR3 region has 16 residues. J lost 3 bases, V lost 1 base, and 5 bases had no gene match. The DNA of the CDR3 is TGTGCCAGCAGCTTAGGGGGGACTAGCGGAAACTACGAGCAGTACTTC. It codes for CASSLGGTSGNYEQYF.

The chain couples TRBV4-3 to TRBJ2-5, with D possibly matching TRBD2 (5 bases). From germline, CDR1 is LGHNA and CDR2 YSLEER. This CDR3 contains 15 residues. Trimming shortened V by 1 base and J by 2 bases, and 11 bases separated the two germline ends. CDR3 coding DNA: TGCGCCAGCAGCCAAGTCGCGGGTAAACAAGAGACCCAGTACTTC. Amino acid sequence: CASSQVAGKQETQYF.

V and J are TRBV19 and TRBJ1-3, with D unresolved. This CDR3 spans 13 amino acids. Germline V CDR1 and CDR2: LNHDA, SQIVND (reference sequence). The V gene lost 6 bases and the J gene lost 4 bases, with 10 bases spanning the gap. In nucleotides, the CDR3 is TGTGCCAGTAGCGACAACACAGGAAACACCATATATTTT. It translates to CASSDNTGNTIYF.

The gene calls are TRBV7-2 and TRBJ1-1; D possibly corresponds to TRBD1 (5 bases). The V and J ends lost 4 bases and 8 bases respectively, with 14 bases between them. Germline CDR1 and CDR2: SGHTA and FQGNSA. The CDR3 length is 13 residues. The CDR3 sequence: CASSSSTGREAFF. CDR3 sequence (DNA): TGTGCCAGCAGCTCCAGTACAGGCCGCGAAGCTTTCTTT.

The chain combines TRBV19 with TRBJ2-1; no definite D call. CDR1 is LNHDA and CDR2 is SQIVND in the germline V gene (reference sequence). The V end was cut by 4 bases, the J end by 3 bases, with 13 bases between. The CDR3 is 15 residues long. CDR3 nucleotide sequence: TGTGCCAGTAGTAAAGCTAGGCTCTACTACAATGAGCAGTTCTTC. Protein sequence: CASSKARLYYNEQFF.

This clone occurred a few times. The rearrangement links TRBV6-5 to TRBJ1-1, with D possibly matching TRBD1 (6 bases). The CDR3 consists of 11 residues. Trimming left V 7 bases short and J 7 bases short, with 10 bases between. CDR1 is MNHEY and CDR2 is SVGAGI in the germline V gene. DNA for the CDR3: TGTGCCAGCAAGTCGACAGGTGAAGCTTTCTTT. Protein: CASKSTGEAFF.

The V gene is TRBV11-2, the J gene TRBJ2-7, with D possibly TRBD1 on 7 matching bases. Germline V gene data show CDR1 as SGHAT and CDR2 as FQNNGV. The CDR3 covers 15 residues. The germline V and J ends were trimmed by 1 base and 3 bases, with 13 bases remaining between them. This CDR3 is CASSLATRGDYEQYF. The CDR3 DNA sequence: TGTGCCAGCAGCTTAGCAACCAGGGGGGACTACGAGCAGTACTTC.

This chain uses TRBV28 with TRBJ2-5, with 7 positions matching TRBD1. The trim removed 2 bases at V and 4 bases at J, leaving 7 bases unmatched. CDR1 and CDR2 from the germline V gene are MDHEN and SYDVKM. The length of the CDR3 is 15 residues. This chain's CDR3 is CASSLKTGMRETQYF. The CDR3 DNA reads as TGTGCCAGCAGTTTAAAGACAGGGATGCGAGAGACCCAGTACTTC. The complete variable domain, with remaining parts taken from reference TRBV28 and TRBJ2-5, reads DVKVTQSSRYLVKRTGEKVFLECVQDMDHENMFWYRQDPGLGLRLIYFSYDVKMKEKGDIPEGYSVSREKKERFSLILESASTNQTSMYLCASSLKTGMRETQYFGPGTRLLVL.

The J gene is TRBJ1-1, the V gene TRBV7-9, with D unclear. The V end was cut by 0 bases, the J end by 8 bases, with 10 bases between. CDR3 length: 13 residues. The germline V gene encodes CDR1 SEHNR and CDR2 FQNEAQ (reference sequence). CDR3 sequence: CASSLALAGEAFF. CDR3 sequence (DNA): TGTGCCAGCAGCTTAGCCTTGGCAGGCGAAGCTTTCTTT. Complete variable domain (other parts from reference TRBV7-9 and TRBJ1-1): DTGVSQNPRHKITKRGQNVTFRCDPISEHNRLYWYRQTLGQGPEFLTYFQNEAQLEKSRLLSDRFSAERPKGSFSTLEIQRTEQGDSAMYLCASSLALAGEAFFGQGTRLTVV.

The V and J genes are TRBV28 and TRBJ1-5; 7 nucleotides agree with TRBD1. The CDR3 extends over 18 amino acids. The trim removed 4 bases at V and 0 bases at J, leaving 12 bases unmatched. The germline CDR1 and CDR2 sequences are MDHEN and SYDVKM. Written as DNA, the CDR3 is TGTGCCAGCAGTTCCTCGGGAGGGGGCTCGTATAGCAATCAGCCCCAGCATTTT. As protein: CASSSSGGGSYSNQPQHF.

V usage is TRBV5-1 and J usage is TRBJ2-3; D possibly corresponds to TRBD2 (5 bases). The CDR3 length is 15 residues. In germline, CDR1 is SGHRS, CDR2 YFSETQ. V was trimmed by 3 bases and J by 1 base, leaving 12 bases between them. Written as DNA, the CDR3 is TGCGCCAGCAGCTATGGTCCGCGGGGCACAGATACGCAGTATTTT. Protein product: CASSYGPRGTDTQYF.

The V call is TRBV7-2, the J call TRBJ2-3; D might be TRBD1 (6 bases). V gave up 5 bases and J gave up 0 bases, with 15 bases separating them. The germline CDR1 and CDR2 sequences are SGHTA and FQGNSA. The CDR3 sequence is 16 residues long. This CDR3 reads CASSIRTVSSTDTQYF. In DNA form, the CDR3 reads TGTGCCAGCAGCATTAGGACAGTCTCTAGCACAGATACGCAGTATTTT.